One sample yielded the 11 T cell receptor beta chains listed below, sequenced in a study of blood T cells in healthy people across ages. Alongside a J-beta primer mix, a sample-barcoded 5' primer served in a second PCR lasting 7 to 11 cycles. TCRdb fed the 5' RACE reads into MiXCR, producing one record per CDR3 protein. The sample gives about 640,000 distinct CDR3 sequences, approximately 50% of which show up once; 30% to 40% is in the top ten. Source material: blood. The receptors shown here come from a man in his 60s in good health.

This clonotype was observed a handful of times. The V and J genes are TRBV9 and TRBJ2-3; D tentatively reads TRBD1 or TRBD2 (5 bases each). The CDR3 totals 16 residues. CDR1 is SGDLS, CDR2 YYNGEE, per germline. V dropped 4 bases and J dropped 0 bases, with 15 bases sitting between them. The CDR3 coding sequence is TGTGCCAGCAGCCCCGGGACCGCCCCAAGCACAGATACGCAGTATTTT. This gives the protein CASSPGTAPSTDTQYF.

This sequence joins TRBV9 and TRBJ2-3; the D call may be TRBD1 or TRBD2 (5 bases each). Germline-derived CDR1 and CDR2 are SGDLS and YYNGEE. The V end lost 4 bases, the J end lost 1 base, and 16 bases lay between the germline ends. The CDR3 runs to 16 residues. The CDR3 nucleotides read TGTGCCAGCAGCAGCCGGGACGATCGTGGCACAGATACGCAGTATTTT. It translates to CASSSRDDRGTDTQYF.

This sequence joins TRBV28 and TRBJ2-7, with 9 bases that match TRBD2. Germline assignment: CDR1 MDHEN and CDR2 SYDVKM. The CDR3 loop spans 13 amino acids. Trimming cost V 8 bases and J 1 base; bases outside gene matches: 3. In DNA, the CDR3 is TGTGCCAGCCGGCGGGAGGGGTCCTACGAGCAGTACTTC. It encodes CASRREGSYEQYF.

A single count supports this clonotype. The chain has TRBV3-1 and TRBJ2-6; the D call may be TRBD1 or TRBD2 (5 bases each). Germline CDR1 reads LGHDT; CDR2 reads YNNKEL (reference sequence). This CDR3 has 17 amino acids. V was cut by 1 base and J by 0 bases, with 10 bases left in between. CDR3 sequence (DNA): TGTGCCAGCAGCCAAGGGGGACGGAGCTCTGGGGCCAACGTCCTGACTTTC. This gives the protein CASSQGGRSSGANVLTF.

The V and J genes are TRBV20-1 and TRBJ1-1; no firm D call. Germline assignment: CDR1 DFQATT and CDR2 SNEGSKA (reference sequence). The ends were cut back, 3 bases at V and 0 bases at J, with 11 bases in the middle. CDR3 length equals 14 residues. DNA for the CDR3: TGCAGTGCTAGTTCGGCGGTCTTGAACACTGAAGCTTTCTTT. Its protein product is CSASSAVLNTEAFF.

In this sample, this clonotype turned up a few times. CDR3 nucleotides: TGCAGTGCTAGGACAGGGGGCAATCAGCCCCAGCATTTT. The encoded protein is CSARTGGNQPQHF. The V gene is TRBV20-1, the J gene TRBJ1-5, with TRBD1 matching 8 bases. CDR3 length equals 13 residues. CDR1 DFQATT and CDR2 SNEGSKA come from the germline V gene (reference sequence). J gave up 2 bases and V 3 bases, and 0 bases lay outside the gene matches.

CDR3 sequence: CASSQAPGGGGYTF. The CDR3, as DNA: TGCGCCAGCAGCCAAGCACCAGGGGGCGGAGGCTACACCTTC. The V and J genes are TRBV4-1 and TRBJ1-2; 8 bases match TRBD1. CDR1 and CDR2 (germline): MGHRA, YSYEKL. The V segment lost 1 base and the J segment 8 bases; nucleotides outside the gene matches: 6. CDR3 size: 14 residues.

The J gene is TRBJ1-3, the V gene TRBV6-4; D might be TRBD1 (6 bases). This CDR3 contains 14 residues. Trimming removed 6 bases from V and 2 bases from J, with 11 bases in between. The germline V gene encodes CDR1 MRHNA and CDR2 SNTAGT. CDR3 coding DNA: TGTGCCAGCAGCCTCACAGGGACTGGAAACACCATATATTTT. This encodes CASSLTGTGNTIYF.

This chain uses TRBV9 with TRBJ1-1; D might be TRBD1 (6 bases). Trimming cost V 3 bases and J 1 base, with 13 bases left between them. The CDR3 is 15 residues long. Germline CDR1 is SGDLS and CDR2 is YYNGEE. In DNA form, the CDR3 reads TGTGCCAGCAGCGCGGGCTGGACAGCGAACACTGAAGCTTTCTTT. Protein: CASSAGWTANTEAFF.

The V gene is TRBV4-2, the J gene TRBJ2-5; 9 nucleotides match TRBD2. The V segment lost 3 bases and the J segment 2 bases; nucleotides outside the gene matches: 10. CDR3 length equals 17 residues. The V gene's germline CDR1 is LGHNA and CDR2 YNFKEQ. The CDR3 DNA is TGTGCCAGCAGCCAGAGGTACCCTAGCGGGGTTCAAGAGACCCAGTACTTC. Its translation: CASSQRYPSGVQETQYF.

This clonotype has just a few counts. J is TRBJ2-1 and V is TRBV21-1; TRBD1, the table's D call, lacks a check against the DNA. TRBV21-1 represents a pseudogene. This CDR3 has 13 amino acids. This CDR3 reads CASSTRVYNEQFF. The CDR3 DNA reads TGTGCCAGCAGCACCAGGGTTTACAATGAGCAGTTCTTC.